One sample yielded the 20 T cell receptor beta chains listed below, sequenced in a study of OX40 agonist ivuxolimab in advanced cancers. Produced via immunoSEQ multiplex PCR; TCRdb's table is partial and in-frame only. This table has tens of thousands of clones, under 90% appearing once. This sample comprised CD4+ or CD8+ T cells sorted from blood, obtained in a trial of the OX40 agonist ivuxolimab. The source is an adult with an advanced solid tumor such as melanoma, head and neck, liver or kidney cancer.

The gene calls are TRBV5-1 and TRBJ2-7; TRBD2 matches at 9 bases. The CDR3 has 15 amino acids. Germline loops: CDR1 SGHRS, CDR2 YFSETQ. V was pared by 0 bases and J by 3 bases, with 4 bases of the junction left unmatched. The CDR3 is CASSLVPSGDYEQYF. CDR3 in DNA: TGCGCCAGCAGCTTGGTCCCTAGCGGGGACTACGAGCAGTACTTC. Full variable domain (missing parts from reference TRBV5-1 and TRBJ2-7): KAGVTQTPRYLIKTRGQQVTLSCSPISGHRSVSWYQQTPGQGLQFLFEYFSETQRNKGNFPGRFSGRQFSNSRSEMNVSTLELGDSALYLCASSLVPSGDYEQYFGPGTRLTVT.

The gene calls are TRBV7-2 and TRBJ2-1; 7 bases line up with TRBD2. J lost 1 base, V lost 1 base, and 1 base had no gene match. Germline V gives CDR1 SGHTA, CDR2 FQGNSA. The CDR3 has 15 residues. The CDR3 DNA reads TGTGCCAGCAGCTTAGGTAGCGGGTCCTACAATGAGCAGTTCTTC. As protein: CASSLGSGSYNEQFF. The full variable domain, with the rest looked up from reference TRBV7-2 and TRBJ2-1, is GAGVSQSPSNKVTEKGKDVELRCDPISGHTALYWYRQSLGQGLEFLIYFQGNSAPDKSGLPSDRFSAERTGGSVSTLTIQRTQQEDSAVYLCASSLGSGSYNEQFFGPGTRLTVL.

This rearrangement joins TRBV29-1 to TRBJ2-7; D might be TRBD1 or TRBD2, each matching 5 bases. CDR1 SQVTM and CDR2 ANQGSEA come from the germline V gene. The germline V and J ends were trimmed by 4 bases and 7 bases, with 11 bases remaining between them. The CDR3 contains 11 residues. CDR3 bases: TGCAGCGTTGGGGAGAGGGGTGAGCAGTACTTC. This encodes CSVGERGEQYF.

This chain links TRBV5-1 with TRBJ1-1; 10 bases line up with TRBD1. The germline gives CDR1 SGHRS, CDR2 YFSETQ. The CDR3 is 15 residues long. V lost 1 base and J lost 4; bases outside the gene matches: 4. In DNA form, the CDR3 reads TGCGCCAGCAGCTTGATGGGACAGGGGTTCACTGAAGCTTTCTTT. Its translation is CASSLMGQGFTEAFF.

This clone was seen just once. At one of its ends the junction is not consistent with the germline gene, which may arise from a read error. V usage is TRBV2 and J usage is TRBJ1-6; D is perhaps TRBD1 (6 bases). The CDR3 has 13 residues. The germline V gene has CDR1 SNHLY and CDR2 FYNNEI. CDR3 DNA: TGTGCCAGCGGTGACAGGAATAATTCACCCCTCCACTTT. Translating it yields CASGDRNNSPLHF. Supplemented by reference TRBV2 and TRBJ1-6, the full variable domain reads EPEVTQTPSHQVTQMGQEVILRCVPISNHLYFYWYRQILGQKVEFLVSFYNNEISEKSEIFDDQFSVERPDGSNFTLKIRSTKLEDSAMYFCASGDRNNSPLHFGNGTRLTVT.

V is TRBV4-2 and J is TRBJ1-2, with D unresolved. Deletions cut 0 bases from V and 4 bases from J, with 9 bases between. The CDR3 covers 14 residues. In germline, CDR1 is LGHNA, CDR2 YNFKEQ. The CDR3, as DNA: TGTGCCAGCAGCCAAGACAGGATAGTCTATGGCTACACCTTC. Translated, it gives CASSQDRIVYGYTF.

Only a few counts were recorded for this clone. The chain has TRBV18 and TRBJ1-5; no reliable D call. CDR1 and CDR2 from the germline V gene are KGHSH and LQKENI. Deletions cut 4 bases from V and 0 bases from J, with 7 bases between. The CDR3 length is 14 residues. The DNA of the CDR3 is TGTGCCAGCTCACAGGGAGGTAGCAATCAGCCCCAGCATTTT. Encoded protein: CASSQGGSNQPQHF. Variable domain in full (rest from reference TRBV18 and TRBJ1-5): NAGVMQNPRHLVRRRGQEARLRCSPMKGHSHVYWYRQLPEEGLKFMVYLQKENIIDESGMPKERFSAEFPKEGPSILRIQQVVRGDSAAYFCASSQGGSNQPQHFGDGTRLSIL.

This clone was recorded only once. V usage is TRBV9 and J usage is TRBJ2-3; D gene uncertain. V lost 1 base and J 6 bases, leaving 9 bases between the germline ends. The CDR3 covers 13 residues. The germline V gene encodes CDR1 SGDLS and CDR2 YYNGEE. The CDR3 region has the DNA TGTGCCAGCAGCGTAAACCCTTTGGATACGCAGTATTTT. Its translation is CASSVNPLDTQYF.

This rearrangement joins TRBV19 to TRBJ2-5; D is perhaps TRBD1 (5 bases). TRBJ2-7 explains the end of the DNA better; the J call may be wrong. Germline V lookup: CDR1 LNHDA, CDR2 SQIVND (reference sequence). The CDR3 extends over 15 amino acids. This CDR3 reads CASSSPRSRVSEQYF. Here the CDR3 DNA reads TGTGCCAGTAGTTCCCCTCGATCCAGGGTATCCGAGCAGTACTTC.

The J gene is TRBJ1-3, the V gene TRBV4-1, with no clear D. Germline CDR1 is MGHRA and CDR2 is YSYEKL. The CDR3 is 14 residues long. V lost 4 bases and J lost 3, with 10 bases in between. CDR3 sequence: CASSLSSDGNTIYF. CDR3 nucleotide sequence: TGCGCCAGCAGCCTTTCCAGTGATGGAAACACCATATATTTT.

The CDR3 region is CASSFGQDNEKLFF. CDR3 nucleotide sequence: TGTGCCAGCAGCTTTGGGCAGGATAATGAAAAACTGTTTTTT. This rearrangement joins TRBV7-9 to TRBJ1-4; D is undetermined. Germline V gene data show CDR1 as SEHNR and CDR2 as FQNEAQ (reference sequence). The CDR3 covers 14 residues. Between the trimmed V and J ends, which lost 3 bases and 4 bases, there was a span of 9 bases.

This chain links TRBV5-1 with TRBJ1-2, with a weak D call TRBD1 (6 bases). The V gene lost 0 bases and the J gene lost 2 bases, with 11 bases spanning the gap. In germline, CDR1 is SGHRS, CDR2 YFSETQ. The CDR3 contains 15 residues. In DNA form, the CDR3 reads TGCGCCAGCAGCTTGGCCGCAACAGGGAACTATGGCTACACCTTC. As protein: CASSLAATGNYGYTF.

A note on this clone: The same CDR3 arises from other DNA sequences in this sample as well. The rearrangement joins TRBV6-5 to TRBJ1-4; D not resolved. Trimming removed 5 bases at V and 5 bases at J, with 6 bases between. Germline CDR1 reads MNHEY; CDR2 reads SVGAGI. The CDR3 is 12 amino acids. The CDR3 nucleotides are TGTGCCAGCAGTCGCGCGAATGAAAAACTGTTTTTT. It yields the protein CASSRANEKLFF.

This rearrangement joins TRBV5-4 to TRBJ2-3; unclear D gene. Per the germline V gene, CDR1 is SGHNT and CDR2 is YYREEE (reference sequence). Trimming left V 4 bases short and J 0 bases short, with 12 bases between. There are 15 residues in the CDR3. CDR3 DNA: TGTGCCAGCAGCCAATCGGCCCCTAGCACAGATACGCAGTATTTT. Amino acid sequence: CASSQSAPSTDTQYF.

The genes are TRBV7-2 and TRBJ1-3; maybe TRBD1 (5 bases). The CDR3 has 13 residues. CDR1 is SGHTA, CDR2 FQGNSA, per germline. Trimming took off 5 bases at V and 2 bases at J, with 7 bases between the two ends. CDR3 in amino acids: CASSQGPGNTIYF. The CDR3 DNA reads TGTGCCAGCAGCCAGGGACCTGGAAACACCATATATTTT.

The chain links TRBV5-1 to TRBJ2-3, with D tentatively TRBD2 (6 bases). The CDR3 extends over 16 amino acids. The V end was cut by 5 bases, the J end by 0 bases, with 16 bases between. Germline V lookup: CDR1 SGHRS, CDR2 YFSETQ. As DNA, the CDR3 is TGCGCCAGCAGGATAGGTCCAGGGACTAGCACAGATACGCAGTATTTT. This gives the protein CASRIGPGTSTDTQYF.

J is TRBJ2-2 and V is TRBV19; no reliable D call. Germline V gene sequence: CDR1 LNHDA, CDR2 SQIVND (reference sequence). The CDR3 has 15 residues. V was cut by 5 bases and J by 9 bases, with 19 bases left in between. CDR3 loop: CASSPRQPSRRELFF. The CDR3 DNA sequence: TGTGCCAGTAGTCCTCGGCAGCCCTCTCGGCGGGAGCTGTTTTTT. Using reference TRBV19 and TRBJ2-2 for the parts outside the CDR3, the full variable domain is DGGITQSPKYLFRKEGQNVTLSCEQNLNHDAMYWYRQDPGQGLRLIYYSQIVNDFQKGDIAEGYSVSREKKESFPLTVTSAQKNPTAFYLCASSPRQPSRRELFFGEGSRLTVL.

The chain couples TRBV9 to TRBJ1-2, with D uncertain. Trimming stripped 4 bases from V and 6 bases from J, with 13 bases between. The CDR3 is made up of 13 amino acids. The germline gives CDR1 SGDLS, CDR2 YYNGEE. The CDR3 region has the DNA TGTGCCAGCAGCCCATATTCTTTGGATGGCTACACCTTC. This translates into CASSPYSLDGYTF.

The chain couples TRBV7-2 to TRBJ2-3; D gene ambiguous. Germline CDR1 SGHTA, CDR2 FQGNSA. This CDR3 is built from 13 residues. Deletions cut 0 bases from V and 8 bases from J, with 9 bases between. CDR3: CASSLAPDGTQYF. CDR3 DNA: TGTGCCAGCAGCTTAGCCCCGGACGGTACGCAGTATTTT. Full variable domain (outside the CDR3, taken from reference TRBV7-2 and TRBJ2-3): GAGVSQSPSNKVTEKGKDVELRCDPISGHTALYWYRQSLGQGLEFLIYFQGNSAPDKSGLPSDRFSAERTGGSVSTLTIQRTQQEDSAVYLCASSLAPDGTQYFGPGTRLTVL.

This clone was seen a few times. The CDR3 is CASSNTHNYGYTF. The CDR3 DNA reads TGTGCCAGCAGCAACACACATAACTATGGCTACACCTTC. The chain carries TRBV6-5 and TRBJ1-2; D is ambiguous. The CDR3 length is 13 residues. The germline V gene encodes CDR1 MNHEY and CDR2 SVGAGI. Deletions cut 6 bases from V and 1 base from J, with 9 bases between.